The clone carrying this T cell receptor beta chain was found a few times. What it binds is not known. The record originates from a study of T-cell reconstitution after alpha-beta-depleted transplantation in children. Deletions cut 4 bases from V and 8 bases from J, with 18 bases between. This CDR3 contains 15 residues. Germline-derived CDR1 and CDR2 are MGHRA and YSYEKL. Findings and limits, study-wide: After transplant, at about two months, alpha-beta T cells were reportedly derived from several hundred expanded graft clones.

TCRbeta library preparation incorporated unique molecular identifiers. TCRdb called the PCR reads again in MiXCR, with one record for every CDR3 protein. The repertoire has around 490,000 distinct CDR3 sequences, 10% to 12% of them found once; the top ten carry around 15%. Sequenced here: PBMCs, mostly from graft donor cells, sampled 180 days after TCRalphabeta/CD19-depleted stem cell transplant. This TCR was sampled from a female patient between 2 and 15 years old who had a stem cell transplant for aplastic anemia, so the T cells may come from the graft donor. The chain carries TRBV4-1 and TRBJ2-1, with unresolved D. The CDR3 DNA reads TGCGCCAGCAGCCTAAAGGGAAGTCTTAACTATGAGCAGTTCTTC. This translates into CASSLKGSLNYEQFF.